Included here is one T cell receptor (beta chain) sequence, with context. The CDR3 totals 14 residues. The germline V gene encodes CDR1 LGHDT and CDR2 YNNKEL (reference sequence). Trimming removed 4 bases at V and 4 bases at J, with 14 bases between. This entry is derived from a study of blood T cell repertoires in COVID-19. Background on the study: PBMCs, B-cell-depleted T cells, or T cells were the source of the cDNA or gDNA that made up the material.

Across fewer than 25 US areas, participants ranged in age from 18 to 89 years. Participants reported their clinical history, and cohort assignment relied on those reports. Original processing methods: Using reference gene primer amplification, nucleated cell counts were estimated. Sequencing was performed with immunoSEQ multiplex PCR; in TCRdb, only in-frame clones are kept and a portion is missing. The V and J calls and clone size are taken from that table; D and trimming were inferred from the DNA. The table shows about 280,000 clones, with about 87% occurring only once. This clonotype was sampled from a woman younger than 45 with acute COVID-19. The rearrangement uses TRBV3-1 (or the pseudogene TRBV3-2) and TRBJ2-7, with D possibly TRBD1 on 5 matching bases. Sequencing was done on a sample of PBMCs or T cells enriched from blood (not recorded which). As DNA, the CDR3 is TGTGCCAGCAGCCCATTCGGTCAGGGTTACGAGCAGTACTTC. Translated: CASSPFGQGYEQYF.